The clone carrying this T cell receptor (beta chain) was observed a few times. These data originate in a study of blood T cell repertoires in COVID-19. Turning to the study itself: COVID-19 samples collected from the United States, Italy and Spain covered acute and convalescent phases.

V was shortened by 0 bases and J by 8 bases, with 16 bases between the two germline ends. Germline CDR1 LGHNA, CDR2 YSLEER. The CDR3 extends over 15 amino acids. Authors' data handling: Reference gene primer amplification gave estimated nucleated cell counts. Profiled with immunoSEQ multiplex PCR; TCRdb holds only in-frame clones, not every one. V, J and clone size were drawn from that table, and D and trimming were deduced from the DNA. The data contain a few hundred thousand clones, roughly 91% of them singletons. The TCR sequence derives from a young woman who had recovered from COVID-19. The rearrangement links TRBV4-3 to TRBJ1-2; D not resolved. Source material: PBMCs or T cells enriched from blood (not recorded which). The CDR3 region has the DNA TGCGCCAGCAGCCAAGATGTCGGAACGGGGTCGGGCTACACCTTC. This encodes CASSQDVGTGSGYTF.